Presented here are 10 T cell receptor beta chains from one specimen sequenced in a study of blood T cell repertoires in COVID-19. Generated by immunoSEQ multiplex PCR, the TCRdb table keeps only in-frame clones and is missing some. This table holds hundreds of thousands of clones, approximately 81% found once. The specimen sequenced was PBMCs or T cells enriched from blood (not recorded which). The origin of the receptors is a woman aged 45-59 years who had recovered from COVID-19.

This CDR3 is CASGRSGSGTGELFF. CDR3 sequence (DNA): TGTGCCAGCGGTCGGAGCGGGAGTGGTACCGGGGAGCTGTTTTTT. The chain recombines TRBV7-6 with TRBJ2-2, with 8 bases aligning to TRBD2. CDR3 length: 15 residues. Germline CDR1 is SGHVS and CDR2 is FNYEAQ. V lost 8 bases to trimming and J lost 5 bases; unmatched junction nucleotides: 10.

This chain joins TRBV11-2 and TRBJ2-5; 8 positions agree with TRBD1. The CDR3 has 15 amino acids. The junction had 6 bases not matched to a gene; V was cut back by 5 bases and J by 1 base. CDR1 and CDR2 from the germline V gene are SGHAT and FQNNGV. The CDR3 nucleotides are TGTGCCAGCAGCCGAGTGGACAGGGTCCAAGAGACCCAGTACTTC. It codes for CASSRVDRVQETQYF.

In DNA form, the CDR3 reads TGTGCCAGCAGTTCAACCGGGAACACTGAAGCTTTCTTT. Amino acids: CASSSTGNTEAFF. The V gene is TRBV7-2, the J gene TRBJ1-1, with unresolved D. CDR3 size: 13 residues. Germline loops: CDR1 SGHTA, CDR2 FQGNSA. The V gene lost 6 bases and the J gene lost 1 base, with 9 bases spanning the gap.

This clone has a single count. V and J are TRBV19 and TRBJ1-1, with D perhaps TRBD1 (6 bases). The CDR3 length is 15 residues. Germline V CDR1 and CDR2: LNHDA, SQIVND (reference sequence). V lost 0 bases and J 1 base, leaving 9 bases between the germline ends. CDR3 loop: CASSIETGWNTEAFF. In DNA form, the CDR3 reads TGTGCCAGTAGTATAGAAACAGGGTGGAACACTGAAGCTTTCTTT.

This clone has only one observation. CDR3 protein: CASSPFRVTGRGRVINEQFF. The CDR3 DNA follows: TGTGCCAGCTCACCATTTCGAGTGACAGGTCGGGGAAGGGTAATTAATGAGCAGTTCTTC. The chain employs TRBV18 and TRBJ2-1; maybe TRBD1 (6 bases). The CDR3 has 20 residues. Germline CDR1 is KGHSH and CDR2 is LQKENI. V lost 2 bases and J 7 bases, leaving 30 bases between the germline ends. Supplemented by reference TRBV18 and TRBJ2-1, the full variable domain reads NAGVMQNPRHLVRRRGQEARLRCSPMKGHSHVYWYRQLPEEGLKFMVYLQKENIIDESGMPKERFSAEFPKEGPSILRIQQVVRGDSAAYFCASSPFRVTGRGRVINEQFFGPGTRLTVL.

The J gene is TRBJ1-6, the V gene TRBV5-1; D possibly corresponds to TRBD1 (5 bases). In germline, CDR1 is SGHRS, CDR2 YFSETQ. The CDR3 has 15 residues. The V gene lost 0 bases and the J gene lost 5 bases, with 9 bases spanning the gap. CDR3 sequence: CASSLASGNNSPLHF. CDR3 sequence (DNA): TGCGCCAGCAGCTTGGCGTCAGGGAATAATTCACCCCTCCACTTT.

The J gene is TRBJ1-4, the V gene TRBV5-1, with a possible D match to TRBD1 (5 bases). CDR3 length equals 14 residues. V was cut by 4 bases and J by 0 bases, with 7 bases left in between. Germline CDR1 SGHRS, CDR2 YFSETQ. CDR3 residues: CASSPGSTNEKLFF. The CDR3 coding sequence is TGCGCCAGCAGCCCAGGGTCAACTAATGAAAAACTGTTTTTT.

The chain recombines TRBV12-5 with TRBJ2-2; D might be TRBD1 (5 bases). Germline V CDR1 and CDR2: LGHNT, FRNRAP. CDR3 length: 18 residues. V was cut by 5 bases and J by 0 bases, with 19 bases left in between. The CDR3 loop reads CASGPTPGFTTNTGELFF. CDR3 DNA sequence: TGTGCTAGTGGTCCAACCCCAGGGTTTACCACGAACACCGGGGAGCTGTTTTTT.

This chain joins TRBV5-1 and TRBJ1-1; no clear D gene. V shed 2 bases and J shed 3 bases, with 11 bases lying between them. This CDR3 spans 14 amino acids. Germline loops: CDR1 SGHRS, CDR2 YFSETQ. CDR3 sequence: CASSLRWRDTEAFF. As DNA, the CDR3 is TGCGCCAGCAGCTTACGTTGGAGGGACACTGAAGCTTTCTTT.

The V gene is TRBV12-3 or TRBV12-4, the J gene TRBJ1-6; the D gene is possibly TRBD1 (5 bases). The CDR3 is 12 residues long. The V and J ends lost 4 bases and 9 bases respectively, with 7 bases between them. The CDR3, as DNA: TGTGCCAGCAGTTGGGGGGTTTCACCCCTCCACTTT. Translation gives CASSWGVSPLHF.